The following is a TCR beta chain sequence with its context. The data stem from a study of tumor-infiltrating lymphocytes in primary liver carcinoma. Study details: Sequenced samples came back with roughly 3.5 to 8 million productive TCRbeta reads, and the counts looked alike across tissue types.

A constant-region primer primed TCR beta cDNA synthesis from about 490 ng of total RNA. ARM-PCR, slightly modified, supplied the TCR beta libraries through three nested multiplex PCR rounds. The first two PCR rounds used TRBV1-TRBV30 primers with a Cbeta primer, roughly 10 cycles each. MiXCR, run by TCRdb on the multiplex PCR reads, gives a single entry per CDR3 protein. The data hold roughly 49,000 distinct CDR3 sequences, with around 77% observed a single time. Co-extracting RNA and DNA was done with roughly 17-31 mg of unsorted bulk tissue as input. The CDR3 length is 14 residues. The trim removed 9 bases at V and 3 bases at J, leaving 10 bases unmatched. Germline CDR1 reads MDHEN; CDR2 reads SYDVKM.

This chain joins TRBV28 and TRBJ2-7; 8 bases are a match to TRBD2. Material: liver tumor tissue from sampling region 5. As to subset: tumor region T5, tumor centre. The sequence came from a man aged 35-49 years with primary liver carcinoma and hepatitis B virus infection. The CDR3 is CARNSSGGGYEQYF. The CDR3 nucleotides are TGTGCCAGGAATTCCAGCGGGGGCGGCTACGAGCAGTACTTC.